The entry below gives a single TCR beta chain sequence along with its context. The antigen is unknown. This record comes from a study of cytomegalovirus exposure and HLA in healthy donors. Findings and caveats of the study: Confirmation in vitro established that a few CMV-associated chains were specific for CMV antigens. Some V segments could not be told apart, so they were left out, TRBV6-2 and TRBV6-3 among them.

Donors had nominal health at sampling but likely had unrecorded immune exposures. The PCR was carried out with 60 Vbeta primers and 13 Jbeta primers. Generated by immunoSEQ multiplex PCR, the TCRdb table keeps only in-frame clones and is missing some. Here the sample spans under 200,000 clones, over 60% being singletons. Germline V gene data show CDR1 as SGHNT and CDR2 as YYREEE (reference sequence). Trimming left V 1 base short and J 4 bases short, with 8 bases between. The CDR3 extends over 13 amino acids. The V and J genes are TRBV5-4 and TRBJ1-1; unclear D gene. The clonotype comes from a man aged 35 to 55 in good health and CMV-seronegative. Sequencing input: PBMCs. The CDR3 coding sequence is TGTGCCAGCAGCTTGCAACCGAGCACTGAAGCTTTCTTT. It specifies CASSLQPSTEAFF.